The 10 T cell receptor beta chains listed next were all sequenced from one sample in a study of T-cell memory formation after mild COVID-19. TCRdb analysed the 5' RACE reads with MiXCR anew, one entry per CDR3 protein. The sample has 57,000 or so distinct CDR3 sequences, around 10% seen once. The sample consisted of PBMCs or a T cell subset sorted from them (not recorded which). The receptors stem from a man between 18 and 29 years old who had mild COVID-19 (a few samples of this study predate the infection). Cell type and time point are not known.

The V and J genes are TRBV6-1 and TRBJ1-2; the D gene is possibly TRBD1 (5 bases). CDR3 length equals 13 residues. The V end lost 5 bases, the J end lost 5 bases, and 12 bases lay between the germline ends. Germline V lookup: CDR1 MNHNS, CDR2 SASEGT. CDR3: CASSPSQGYGYTF. CDR3 DNA sequence: TGTGCCAGCAGTCCCTCTCAGGGATATGGCTACACCTTC.

The V call is TRBV7-2, the J call TRBJ2-3; no firm D call. V was trimmed by 1 base and J by 0 bases, leaving 8 bases between them. From germline, CDR1 is SGHTA and CDR2 FQGNSA. The CDR3 length is 15 residues. The CDR3 bases are TGTGCCAGCAGCTTAGGGCTGCTTAGCACAGATACGCAGTATTTT. It codes for CASSLGLLSTDTQYF.

V is TRBV7-3 and J is TRBJ2-2; D remains unclear. The CDR3 extends over 14 amino acids. Germline CDR1 SGHTA, CDR2 FQGTGA. V was cut by 6 bases and J by 0 bases, with 8 bases left in between. CDR3 nucleotides: TGTGCCAGCAGACTAAGACCGAACACCGGGGAGCTGTTTTTT. Translated, it gives CASRLRPNTGELFF.

The sample holds a few counts of this clonotype. V usage is TRBV4-2 and J usage is TRBJ1-2; 7 positions agree with TRBD1. This CDR3 contains 16 residues. Germline loops: CDR1 LGHNA, CDR2 YNFKEQ. Trimming removed 1 base from V and 8 bases from J; junction bases left unmatched: 13. This CDR3 reads CASSQVPGEGAAGYTF. As DNA, the CDR3 is TGTGCCAGCAGCCAAGTACCAGGAGAGGGGGCCGCCGGCTACACCTTC.

This clonotype has only a few counts. V is TRBV7-2 and J is TRBJ2-3; 9 nucleotides align to TRBD2. CDR3 size: 16 residues. CDR1 is SGHTA and CDR2 is FQGNSA in the germline V gene. Germline trimming cut 2 bases from V and 4 bases from J; bases unmatched to any gene: 7. CDR3 nucleotide sequence: TGTGCCAGCAGCTTACTGGGCGGGGGGGCCTCAGATACGCAGTATTTT. Translation: CASSLLGGGASDTQYF.

A few counts support this clonotype. The chain links TRBV9 to TRBJ1-3, with TRBD1 as a possible D gene (5 bases). Germline CDR1 and CDR2: SGDLS and YYNGEE. The CDR3 is made up of 12 amino acids. Trimming left V 3 bases short and J 4 bases short, with 5 bases between. CDR3 bases: TGTGCCAGCAGCGACAGGGGAAACACCATATATTTT. It translates to CASSDRGNTIYF.

The V gene is TRBV7-2, the J gene TRBJ1-6; TRBD1 might be the D (5 bases). V lost 2 bases and J lost 7, with 12 bases in between. The CDR3 runs 15 residues. Germline CDR1 is SGHTA and CDR2 is FQGNSA. The CDR3 DNA reads as TGTGCCAGCAGCTTACAGGGACGCACAAATTCACCCCTCCACTTT. This encodes CASSLQGRTNSPLHF.

There are a few counts of this clonotype. The rearrangement joins TRBV5-1 to TRBJ2-1; D is possibly TRBD1 or TRBD2 (5 bases each). This CDR3 has 16 residues. The germline gives CDR1 SGHRS, CDR2 YFSETQ. V was clipped by 0 bases and J by 7 bases, with 17 bases between them. CDR3 region: CASSLGAQLGVNEQFF. CDR3 sequence (DNA): TGCGCCAGCAGCTTGGGGGCCCAACTAGGGGTGAATGAGCAGTTCTTC.

This clonotype was observed many times. The rearrangement links TRBV5-4 to TRBJ2-5; D not resolved. V was pared by 2 bases and J by 0 bases, with 8 bases between. Germline loops: CDR1 SGHNT, CDR2 YYREEE (reference sequence). CDR3 length equals 14 residues. CDR3 nucleotide sequence: TGTGCCAGCAGCTTACGCCCGTACCAAGAGACCCAGTACTTC. Its protein product is CASSLRPYQETQYF.

This clonotype was observed a few times. CDR3 residues: CASSLRDTDTQYF. The CDR3 bases are TGTGCCAGCAGCTTACGGGACACAGATACGCAGTATTTT. The V and J genes are TRBV7-8 and TRBJ2-3, with D perhaps TRBD2 (5 bases). This CDR3 spans 13 amino acids. V was trimmed by 2 bases and J by 2 bases, leaving 5 bases between them. The germline CDR1 and CDR2 sequences are SGHVS and FQNEAQ.